These 30 T cell receptor beta chains share one sample of origin, sequenced in a study of human T cells and chemical hapten exposure. This sample's time point: pre-sensitization, week 0. The treatment is: therapeutic diphenylcyclopropenone sensitization with weekly scalp DPC. RNA extraction used unfractionated whole blood as the source of total RNA. In TCRdb, the RACE reads were re-called with MiXCR into one record per CDR3 protein. Among 35,000 to 40,000 distinct CDR3 sequences listed, 12% were seen once. This specimen was whole blood, taken in connection with sensitization to the hapten diphenylcyclopropenone (DPC). The receptors were gathered from a woman aged 40 to 55 with alopecia areata. Some clones in this sample may be carry-over from other donors' samples.

The chain recombines TRBV28 with TRBJ2-7; 8 bases fit TRBD1. Germline V gene data show CDR1 as MDHEN and CDR2 as SYDVKM. Germline trimming cut 6 bases from V and 1 base from J; bases unmatched to any gene: 5. The CDR3 has 14 residues. CDR3 amino acids: CASSGQGLSYEQYF. The CDR3 nucleotides are TGTGCCAGCAGCGGACAGGGCCTATCCTACGAGCAGTACTTC.

This clonotype occurred many times. The chain uses TRBV20-1 and TRBJ2-5; 7 bases agree with TRBD2. Germline CDR1 DFQATT, CDR2 SNEGSKA (reference sequence). CDR3 length: 14 amino acids. The V gene end was trimmed by 5 bases and the J gene end by 2 bases; junction bases not matched to a gene: 8. The CDR3: CSAPELAAQETQYF. As DNA, the CDR3 is TGCAGTGCTCCCGAGCTAGCGGCACAAGAGACCCAGTACTTC.

The chain employs TRBV28 and TRBJ1-6; TRBD1 agrees at 7 bases. This CDR3 is 14 amino acids long. Germline CDR1 and CDR2: MDHEN and SYDVKM. The trim removed 5 bases at V and 8 bases at J, leaving 6 bases unmatched. The CDR3 DNA follows: TGTGCCAGCAGTCCGGGACAGCAGGATTCACCCCTCCACTTT. Residues: CASSPGQQDSPLHF. The whole variable domain, filled in from reference TRBV28 and TRBJ1-6, reads DVKVTQSSRYLVKRTGEKVFLECVQDMDHENMFWYRQDPGLGLRLIYFSYDVKMKEKGDIPEGYSVSREKKERFSLILESASTNQTSMYLCASSPGQQDSPLHFGNGTRLTVT.

This clonotype has only a few counts. The chain combines TRBV7-9 with TRBJ2-1; 8 bases are a match to TRBD2. Losses at the gene ends were 5 bases for V and 0 bases for J; bases not matched to a gene: 6. The CDR3 length is 16 residues. CDR1 and CDR2 (germline): SEHNR, FQNEAQ (reference sequence). The CDR3 nucleotides are TGTGCCAGCAGCGGTACTAGCGGACGCTCCTACAATGAGCAGTTCTTC. The encoded protein is CASSGTSGRSYNEQFF.

The V gene is TRBV28, the J gene TRBJ2-1; a possible D gene is TRBD2 (5 bases). The germline V gene encodes CDR1 MDHEN and CDR2 SYDVKM. The CDR3 runs to 11 residues. Deletions cut 6 bases from V and 8 bases from J, with 8 bases between. This CDR3 is CASRAVYEQFF. CDR3 in DNA: TGTGCCAGCAGAGCGGTTTATGAGCAGTTCTTC.

This clonotype was observed a handful of times. This chain connects TRBV11-2 to TRBJ2-3, with 12 bases aligning to TRBD2. The germline CDR1 and CDR2 sequences are SGHAT and FQNNGV. The length of the CDR3 is 14 residues. V lost 4 bases to trimming and J lost 9 bases; unmatched junction nucleotides: 5. The DNA of the CDR3 is TGTGCCAGCAGCTCCTGGACTAGCGGGGACACGCAGTATTTT. Amino acid sequence: CASSSWTSGDTQYF.

The chain employs TRBV3-1 and TRBJ1-1; D is perhaps TRBD1 (5 bases). Trimming stripped 0 bases from V and 4 bases from J, with 9 bases between. Germline V gene lookup returns CDR1 LGHDT and CDR2 YNNKEL (reference sequence). CDR3 length: 14 residues. The CDR3 sequence is CASSQDWGGTEAFF. The CDR3 nucleotides read TGTGCCAGCAGCCAAGATTGGGGGGGCACTGAAGCTTTCTTT.

V and J are TRBV7-2 and TRBJ1-5, with no clear D. The CDR3 runs to 15 residues. Between the trimmed V and J ends, which lost 5 bases and 0 bases, there was a span of 11 bases. Germline CDR1 SGHTA, CDR2 FQGNSA. DNA of the CDR3: TGTGCCAGCAGCACCGACGGTTATAGCAATCAGCCCCAGCATTTT. Translated, it gives CASSTDGYSNQPQHF.

CDR3 in DNA: TGTGCCAGCAGACCCGACAGGGGGCAAGATACGCAGTATTTT. Protein product: CASRPDRGQDTQYF. The chain uses TRBV7-9 and TRBJ2-3; 10 nucleotides align to TRBD1. The V and J ends lost 6 bases and 5 bases, in that order; junction bases with no gene match: 5. CDR3 length: 14 amino acids. CDR1 and CDR2 (germline): SEHNR, FQNEAQ (reference sequence).

This clonotype has just a few counts. The V gene is TRBV20-1, the J gene TRBJ2-3, with D uncertain. Germline V CDR1 and CDR2: DFQATT, SNEGSKA (reference sequence). This CDR3 spans 11 amino acids. Trimming shortened V by 3 bases and J by 5 bases, and 6 bases separated the two germline ends. The CDR3 loop is CSASPGDTQYF. CDR3 nucleotides: TGCAGTGCTAGCCCCGGAGATACGCAGTATTTT.

This clonotype was picked up a small number of times. This rearrangement joins TRBV9 to TRBJ2-1; D uncertain. This CDR3 contains 15 residues. CDR1 and CDR2 (germline): SGDLS, YYNGEE. The V end was cut by 3 bases, the J end by 0 bases, with 10 bases between. In DNA, the CDR3 is TGTGCCAGCAGCGCGGAAGGGTTCTCCTACAATGAGCAGTTCTTC. Translated: CASSAEGFSYNEQFF.

This clonotype has a count of ten or more. The chain combines TRBV12-3 or TRBV12-4 with TRBJ1-3; no definite D call. The CDR3 extends over 13 amino acids. V shed 3 bases and J shed 2 bases, with 5 bases lying between them. CDR3 amino acids: CASSFRAGNTIYF. The CDR3 bases are TGTGCCAGCAGTTTCCGGGCTGGAAACACCATATATTTT.

This clonotype was counted at least ten times. The rearrangement uses TRBV18 and TRBJ1-2; 9 bases are a match to TRBD1. The CDR3 is 12 residues long. With 3 bases clipped from V and 8 bases from J, the junction kept 1 base outside the gene matches. CDR1 is KGHSH and CDR2 is LQKENI in the germline V gene. In nucleotides, the CDR3 is TGTGCCAGCTCACCCGACAGGGGGGGCTACACCTTC. This codes for CASSPDRGGYTF.

This clonotype was seen many times. This chain uses TRBV15 with TRBJ2-7; TRBD2 agrees at 7 bases. This CDR3 is built from 15 residues. J gave up 0 bases and V 0 bases, and 2 bases lay outside the gene matches. From germline, CDR1 is LNHNV and CDR2 YYDKDF (reference sequence). CDR3: CATSRDLAVSYEQYF. The CDR3 DNA follows: TGTGCCACCAGCAGAGATCTAGCGGTCTCCTACGAGCAGTACTTC.

This clonotype was seen only a few times. The rearrangement links TRBV11-1 to TRBJ1-4; 8 nucleotides match TRBD1. Germline assignment: CDR1 SGHAT and CDR2 FQDESV (reference sequence). The CDR3 consists of 15 residues. J was trimmed by 8 bases and V by 5 bases; bases with no gene match: 10. CDR3 protein: CASSPGQGGIEKLFF. CDR3 nucleotides: TGTGCCAGCAGCCCCGGACAGGGCGGAATCGAAAAACTGTTTTTT.

This clonotype has at least ten counts. This rearrangement joins TRBV30 to TRBJ1-1, with no clear D. The CDR3 is 12 amino acids. From germline, CDR1 is GTSNPN and CDR2 SVGIG (reference sequence). Trimming pared 7 bases from V and 3 bases from J, leaving 12 bases between. The DNA of the CDR3 is TGTGCCTTTATGATCACTTACACTGAAGCTTTCTTT. Its translation is CAFMITYTEAFF.

This chain links TRBV6-5 with TRBJ1-1, with D maybe TRBD1 (5 bases). V was clipped by 5 bases and J by 4 bases, with 11 bases between them. CDR3 length: 13 residues. CDR1 MNHEY and CDR2 SVGAGI come from the germline V gene. As DNA, the CDR3 is TGTGCCAGCAGTGCCGGGGGGAGCACTGAAGCTTTCTTT. Translated, it gives CASSAGGSTEAFF.

This clonotype was detected ten times or more. The J gene is TRBJ2-3, the V gene TRBV2, with D perhaps being TRBD1 or TRBD2 (5 bases each). The length of the CDR3 is 12 residues. CDR1 SNHLY and CDR2 FYNNEI come from the germline V gene. V was pared by 2 bases and J by 7 bases, with 7 bases between. Here the CDR3 reads CASSEWGNTQYF. The CDR3 coding sequence is TGTGCCAGCAGTGAATGGGGGAATACGCAGTATTTT.

This clonotype has ten or more counts. The rearrangement joins TRBV12-3 or TRBV12-4 to TRBJ1-2, with a tentative D call TRBD1 (5 bases). This CDR3 comprises 15 residues. The V end lost 3 bases, the J end lost 0 bases, and 11 bases lay between the germline ends. The CDR3 here is CASSFAGKTNYGYTF. Written as DNA, the CDR3 is TGTGCCAGCAGTTTCGCAGGGAAGACTAACTATGGCTACACCTTC.

This clonotype came up a few times. The chain combines TRBV6-2 or TRBV6-3 with TRBJ2-2; 7 bases match TRBD2. The CDR3 has 15 amino acids. The J segment lost 4 bases and the V segment lost 6 bases, leaving 8 bases of the junction unmatched. Germline V gene sequence: CDR1 MNHEY, CDR2 SVGEGT. DNA for the CDR3: TGTGCCAGCAGCAAGAATCCTAGCGGCACCGGGGAGCTGTTTTTT. Its translation: CASSKNPSGTGELFF.

This sequence joins TRBV4-3 and TRBJ2-3; TRBD2 might be the D (6 bases). Germline CDR1 is LGHNA and CDR2 is YSLEER. The CDR3 covers 13 residues. V was cut by 0 bases and J by 6 bases, with 7 bases left in between. DNA of the CDR3: TGCGCCAGCAGCCAAGATCGGGGGGATACGCAGTATTTT. It codes for CASSQDRGDTQYF.

The genes are TRBV29-1 and TRBJ1-5; a possible D gene is TRBD1 (6 bases). There are 12 residues in the CDR3. Germline lookup yields CDR1 SQVTM and CDR2 ANQGSEA. V was clipped by 6 bases and J by 3 bases, with 9 bases between them. CDR3 loop: CSVAGANQPQHF. The CDR3 bases are TGCAGCGTGGCAGGGGCCAATCAGCCCCAGCATTTT.

J is TRBJ2-7 and V is TRBV9; the D gene is possibly TRBD1 (5 bases). V was cut by 4 bases and J by 2 bases, with 13 bases left in between. The CDR3 loop spans 14 amino acids. Germline values: CDR1 SGDLS, CDR2 YYNGEE. CDR3 sequence (DNA): TGTGCCAGCAGCAGACAGACTGGAACCTACGAGCAGTACTTC. Translated: CASSRQTGTYEQYF.

V and J are TRBV24-1 and TRBJ2-3; D remains ambiguous. The germline V gene encodes CDR1 KGHDR and CDR2 SFDVKD. Between the trimmed V and J ends, which lost 6 bases and 5 bases, there was a span of 5 bases. CDR3 length: 11 residues. The CDR3 loop reads CATSTEDTQYF. The CDR3 DNA reads TGTGCCACCAGTACCGAAGATACGCAGTATTTT.

The chain carries TRBV28 and TRBJ2-7; D ambiguous. The V end lost 2 bases, the J end lost 5 bases, and 13 bases lay between the germline ends. This CDR3 spans 14 amino acids. Germline V gene data show CDR1 as MDHEN and CDR2 as SYDVKM. CDR3 sequence (DNA): TGTGCCAGCAGTTTAGAGGTAGCTTCCGACGAGCAGTACTTC. Its protein is CASSLEVASDEQYF.

The chain carries TRBV6-5 and TRBJ1-4; D might be TRBD1 (5 bases). The V end lost 4 bases, the J end lost 10 bases, and 13 bases lay between the germline ends. Germline CDR1 reads MNHEY; CDR2 reads SVGAGI. The CDR3 loop spans 13 amino acids. The CDR3 DNA follows: TGTGCCAGCAGTTCCCCGTCTAGGGGAAAACTGTTTTTT. This codes for CASSSPSRGKLFF.

In this sample, this clonotype turned up a few times. This chain connects TRBV7-2 to TRBJ2-7, with 11 positions matching TRBD2. The V gene's germline CDR1 is SGHTA and CDR2 FQGNSA. The V segment lost 3 bases and the J segment 2 bases; nucleotides outside the gene matches: 3. This CDR3 has 15 amino acids. The DNA of the CDR3 is TGTGCCAGCAGCTTGGTTAGCGGGGGGGCCTACGAGCAGTACTTC. Its protein is CASSLVSGGAYEQYF.

CDR3 bases: TGTGCCAGCAGCACCATGTGGGGGCGCGAAAACACCATATATTTT. Translation gives CASSTMWGRENTIYF. The chain uses TRBV7-9 and TRBJ1-3; D is perhaps TRBD1 (6 bases). CDR1 and CDR2 (germline): SEHNR, FQNEAQ (reference sequence). The CDR3 loop spans 15 amino acids. V lost 5 bases to trimming and J lost 6 bases, with 17 bases between them.

This clonotype was recorded many times. The chain couples TRBV5-1 to TRBJ1-6; D is uncertain. V was trimmed by 0 bases and J by 10 bases, leaving 14 bases between them. Germline V gene lookup returns CDR1 SGHRS and CDR2 YFSETQ. This CDR3 region has 15 residues. In DNA, the CDR3 is TGCGCCAGCAGCTTGGTGGATGAGGAAGCCTCACCCCTCCACTTT. It yields the protein CASSLVDEEASPLHF.

V is TRBV4-3 and J is TRBJ2-5; 11 bases are a match to TRBD2. Germline-derived CDR1 and CDR2 are LGHNA and YSLEER. The ends lost 0 bases at V and 10 bases at J; junction bases unmatched: 16. This CDR3 region has 18 residues. This CDR3 reads CASSQDVGLAGRRGSQYF. Here the CDR3 DNA reads TGCGCCAGCAGCCAAGATGTCGGACTAGCGGGCCGAAGGGGGAGCCAGTACTTC.